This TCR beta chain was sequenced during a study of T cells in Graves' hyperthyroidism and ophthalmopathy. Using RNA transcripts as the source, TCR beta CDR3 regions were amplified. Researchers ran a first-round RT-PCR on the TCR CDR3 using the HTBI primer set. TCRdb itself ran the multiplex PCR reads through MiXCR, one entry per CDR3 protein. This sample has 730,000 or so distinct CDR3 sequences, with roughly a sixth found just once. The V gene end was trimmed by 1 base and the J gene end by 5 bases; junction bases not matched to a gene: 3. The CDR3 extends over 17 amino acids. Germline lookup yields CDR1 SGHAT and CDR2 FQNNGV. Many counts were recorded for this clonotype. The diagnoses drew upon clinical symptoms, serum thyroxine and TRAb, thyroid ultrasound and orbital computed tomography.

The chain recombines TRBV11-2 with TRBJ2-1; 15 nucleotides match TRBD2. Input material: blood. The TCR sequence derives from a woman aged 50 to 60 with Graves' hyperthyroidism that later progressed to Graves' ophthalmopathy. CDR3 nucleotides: TGTGCCAGCAGCTTAGGGACTAGCGGGGGGGCAGACAATGAGCAGTTCTTC. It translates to CASSLGTSGGADNEQFF.